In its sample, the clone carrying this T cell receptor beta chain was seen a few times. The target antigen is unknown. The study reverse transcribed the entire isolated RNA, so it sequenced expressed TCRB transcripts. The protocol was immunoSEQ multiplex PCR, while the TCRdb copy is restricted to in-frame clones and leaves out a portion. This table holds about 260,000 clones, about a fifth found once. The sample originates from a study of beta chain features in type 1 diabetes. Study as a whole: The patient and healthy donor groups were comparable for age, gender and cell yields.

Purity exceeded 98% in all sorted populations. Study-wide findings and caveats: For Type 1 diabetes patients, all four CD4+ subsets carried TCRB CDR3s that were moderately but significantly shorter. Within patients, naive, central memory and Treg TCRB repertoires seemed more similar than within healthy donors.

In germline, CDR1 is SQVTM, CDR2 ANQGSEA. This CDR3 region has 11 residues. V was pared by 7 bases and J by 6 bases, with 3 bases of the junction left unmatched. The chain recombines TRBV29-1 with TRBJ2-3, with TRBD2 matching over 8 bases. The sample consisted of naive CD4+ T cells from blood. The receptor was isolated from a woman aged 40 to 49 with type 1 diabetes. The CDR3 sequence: CSAWTSDTQYF. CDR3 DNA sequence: TGCAGCGCGTGGACTAGCGATACGCAGTATTTT.